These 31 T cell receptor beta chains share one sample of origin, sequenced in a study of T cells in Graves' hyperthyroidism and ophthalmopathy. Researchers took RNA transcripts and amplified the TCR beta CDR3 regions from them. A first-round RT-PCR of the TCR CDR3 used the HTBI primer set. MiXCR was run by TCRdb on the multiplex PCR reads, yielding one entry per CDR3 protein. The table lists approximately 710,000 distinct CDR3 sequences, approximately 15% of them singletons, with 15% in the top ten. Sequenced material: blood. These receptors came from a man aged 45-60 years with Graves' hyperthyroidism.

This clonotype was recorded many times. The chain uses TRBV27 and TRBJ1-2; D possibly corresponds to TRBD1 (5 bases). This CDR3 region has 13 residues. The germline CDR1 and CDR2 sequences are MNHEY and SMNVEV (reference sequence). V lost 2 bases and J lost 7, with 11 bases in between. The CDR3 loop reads CASSLARAGGYTF. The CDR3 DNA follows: TGTGCCAGCAGTTTAGCCAGGGCAGGTGGCTACACCTTC.

The CDR3 sequence: CASSQVYRGLEAFF. The DNA for the CDR3 is TGCGCCAGCAGCCAAGTGTATAGGGGGCTGGAAGCTTTCTTT. V gene TRBV4-1 combines with J gene TRBJ1-1, with TRBD1 matching 7 bases. The ends lost 1 base at V and 8 bases at J; junction bases unmatched: 7. CDR1 and CDR2 from the germline V gene are MGHRA and YSYEKL. CDR3 length equals 14 residues.

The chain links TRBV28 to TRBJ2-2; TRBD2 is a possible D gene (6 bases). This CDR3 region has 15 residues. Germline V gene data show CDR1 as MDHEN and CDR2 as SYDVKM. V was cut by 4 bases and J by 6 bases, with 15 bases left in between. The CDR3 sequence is CASSSPGRRPGELFF. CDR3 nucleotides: TGTGCCAGCAGTTCTCCGGGGAGGCGACCCGGGGAGCTGTTTTTT.

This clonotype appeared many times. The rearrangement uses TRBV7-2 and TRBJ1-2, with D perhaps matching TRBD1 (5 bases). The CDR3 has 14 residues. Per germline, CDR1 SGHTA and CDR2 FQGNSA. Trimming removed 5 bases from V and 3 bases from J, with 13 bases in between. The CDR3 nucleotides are TGTGCCAGCAGCCAATTCAGGGTAGACTATGGCTACACCTTC. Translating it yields CASSQFRVDYGYTF.

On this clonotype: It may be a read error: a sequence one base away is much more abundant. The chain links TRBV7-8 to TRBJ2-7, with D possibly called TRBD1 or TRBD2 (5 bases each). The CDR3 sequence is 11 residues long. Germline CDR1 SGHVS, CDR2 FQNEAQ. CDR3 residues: CASTEGYEQSF. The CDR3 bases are TGTGCCAGCACCGAGGGGTACGAGCAGTCCTTC.

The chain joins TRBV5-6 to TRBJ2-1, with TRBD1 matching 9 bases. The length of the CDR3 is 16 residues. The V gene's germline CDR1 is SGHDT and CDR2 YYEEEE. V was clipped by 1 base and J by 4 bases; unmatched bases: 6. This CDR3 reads CASSLTRQGGYNEQFF. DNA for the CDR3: TGTGCCAGCAGCTTGACTAGACAGGGGGGATACAATGAGCAGTTCTTC. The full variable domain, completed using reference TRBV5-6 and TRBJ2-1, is DAGVTQSPTHLIKTRGQQVTLRCSPKSGHDTVSWYQQALGQGPQFIFQYYEEEERQRGNFPDRFSGHQFPNYSSELNVNALLLGDSALYLCASSLTRQGGYNEQFFGPGTRLTVL.

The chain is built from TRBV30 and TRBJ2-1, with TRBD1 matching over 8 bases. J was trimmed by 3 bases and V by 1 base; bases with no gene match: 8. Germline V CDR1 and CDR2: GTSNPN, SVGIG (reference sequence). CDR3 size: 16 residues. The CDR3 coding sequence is TGTGCCTGGAGTGCTCAGGGGGCTAATTTCTACAATGAGCAGTTCTTC. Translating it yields CAWSAQGANFYNEQFF.

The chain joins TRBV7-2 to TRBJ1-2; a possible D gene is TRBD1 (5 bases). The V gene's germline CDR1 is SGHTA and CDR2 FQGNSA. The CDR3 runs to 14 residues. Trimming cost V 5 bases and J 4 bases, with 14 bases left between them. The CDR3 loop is CASSQTTGVYGYTF. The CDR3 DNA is TGTGCCAGCAGCCAAACAACAGGAGTCTATGGCTACACCTTC.

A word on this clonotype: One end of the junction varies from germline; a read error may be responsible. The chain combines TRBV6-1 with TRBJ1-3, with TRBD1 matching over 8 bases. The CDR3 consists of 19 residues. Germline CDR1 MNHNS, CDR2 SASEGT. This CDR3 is CASRSILGQGHFSGNTMYF. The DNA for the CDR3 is TGTGCCAGCAGGTCGATTCTCGGACAGGGCCATTTCTCTGGAAACACCATGTATTTT.

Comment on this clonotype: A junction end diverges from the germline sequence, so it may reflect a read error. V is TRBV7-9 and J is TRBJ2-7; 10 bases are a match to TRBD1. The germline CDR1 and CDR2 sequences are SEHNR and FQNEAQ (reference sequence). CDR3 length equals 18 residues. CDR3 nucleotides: TGTGCCAGCAGCATAGCAGGACAGGGGGTAACCCACTCCTACGAGCAGTACTTC. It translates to CASSIAGQGVTHSYEQYF.

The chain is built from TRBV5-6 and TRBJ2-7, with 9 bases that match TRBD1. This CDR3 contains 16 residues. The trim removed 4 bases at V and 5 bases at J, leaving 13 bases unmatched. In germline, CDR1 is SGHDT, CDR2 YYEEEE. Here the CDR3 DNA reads TGTGCCAGCAGCCGTAGATCGACAGGGGGAAGGAACGAGCAGTACTTC. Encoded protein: CASSRRSTGGRNEQYF.

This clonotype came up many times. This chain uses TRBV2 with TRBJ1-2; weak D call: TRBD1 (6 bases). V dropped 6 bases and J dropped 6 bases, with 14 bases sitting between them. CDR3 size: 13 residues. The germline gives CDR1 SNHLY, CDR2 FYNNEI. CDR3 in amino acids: CASRRGLRDGYTF. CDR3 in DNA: TGTGCCAGCAGGAGGGGGTTGAGAGATGGCTACACCTTC.

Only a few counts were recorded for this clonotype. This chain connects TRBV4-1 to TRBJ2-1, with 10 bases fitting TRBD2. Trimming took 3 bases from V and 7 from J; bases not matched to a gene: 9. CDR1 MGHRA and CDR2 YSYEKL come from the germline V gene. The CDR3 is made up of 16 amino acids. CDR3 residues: CASSHPAGLARNEQFF. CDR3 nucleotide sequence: TGCGCCAGCAGCCACCCTGCGGGACTAGCGAGGAATGAGCAGTTCTTC.

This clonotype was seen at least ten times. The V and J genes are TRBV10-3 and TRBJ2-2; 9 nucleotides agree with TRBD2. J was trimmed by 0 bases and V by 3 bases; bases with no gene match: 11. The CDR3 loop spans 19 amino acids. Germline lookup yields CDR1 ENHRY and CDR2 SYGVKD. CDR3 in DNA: TGTGCCATCAGTGACTTCCCAGCGGGAGGCCCTACGAACACCGGGGAGCTGTTTTTT. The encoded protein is CAISDFPAGGPTNTGELFF.

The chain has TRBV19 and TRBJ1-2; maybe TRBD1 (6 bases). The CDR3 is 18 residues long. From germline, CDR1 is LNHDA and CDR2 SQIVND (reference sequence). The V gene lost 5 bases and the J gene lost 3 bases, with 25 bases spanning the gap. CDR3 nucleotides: TGTGCCAGTAGTTCTTGGACAGCGATGCTGGGGCTTGACTATGGCTACACCTTC. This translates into CASSSWTAMLGLDYGYTF.

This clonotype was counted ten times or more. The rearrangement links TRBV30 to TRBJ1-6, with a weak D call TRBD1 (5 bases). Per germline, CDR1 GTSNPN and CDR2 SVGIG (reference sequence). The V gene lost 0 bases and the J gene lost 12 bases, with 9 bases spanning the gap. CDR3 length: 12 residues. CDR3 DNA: TGTGCCTGGAGTGTACAGGTCCGACCCCTCCACTTT. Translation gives CAWSVQVRPLHF.

The chain's CDR3 is CAWSVHVIDVDNEQFF. Written as DNA, the CDR3 is TGTGCCTGGAGTGTACACGTGATTGATGTTGACAATGAGCAGTTCTTC. The chain has TRBV30 and TRBJ2-1, with D unclear. Trimming left V 0 bases short and J 5 bases short, with 17 bases between. CDR1 and CDR2 (germline): GTSNPN, SVGIG (reference sequence). This CDR3 comprises 16 residues.

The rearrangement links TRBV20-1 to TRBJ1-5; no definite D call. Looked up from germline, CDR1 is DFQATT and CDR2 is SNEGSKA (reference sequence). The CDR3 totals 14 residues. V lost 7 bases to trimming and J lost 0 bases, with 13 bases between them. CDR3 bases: TGCAGTGTTTCCAGGCATTATAGCAATCAGCCCCAGCATTTT. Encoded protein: CSVSRHYSNQPQHF.

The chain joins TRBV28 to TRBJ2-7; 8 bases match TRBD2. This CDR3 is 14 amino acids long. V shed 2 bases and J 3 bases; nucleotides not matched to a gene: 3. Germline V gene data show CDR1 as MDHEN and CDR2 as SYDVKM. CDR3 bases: TGTGCCAGCAGTTTACAGAGCGGGAGCTACGAGCAGTACTTC. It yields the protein CASSLQSGSYEQYF.

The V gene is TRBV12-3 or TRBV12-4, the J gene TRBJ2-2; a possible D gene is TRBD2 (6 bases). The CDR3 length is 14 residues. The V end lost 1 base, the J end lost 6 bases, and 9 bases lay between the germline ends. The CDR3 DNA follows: TGTGCCAGCAGTTTAGTACTAGCTCCCGGGGAGCTGTTTTTT. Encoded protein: CASSLVLAPGELFF.

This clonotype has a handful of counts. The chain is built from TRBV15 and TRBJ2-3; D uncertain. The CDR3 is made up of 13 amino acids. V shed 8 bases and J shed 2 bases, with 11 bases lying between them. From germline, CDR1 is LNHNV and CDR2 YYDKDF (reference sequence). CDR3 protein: CATLDADTDTQYF. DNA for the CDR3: TGTGCCACCCTGGACGCAGACACAGATACGCAGTATTTT.

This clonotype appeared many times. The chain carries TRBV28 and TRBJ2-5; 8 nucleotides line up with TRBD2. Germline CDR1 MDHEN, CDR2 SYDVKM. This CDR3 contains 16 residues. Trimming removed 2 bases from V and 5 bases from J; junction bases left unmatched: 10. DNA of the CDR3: TGTGCCAGCAGTTTACTCTTTCTAGCGGGTGACGAGACCCAGTACTTC. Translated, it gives CASSLLFLAGDETQYF.

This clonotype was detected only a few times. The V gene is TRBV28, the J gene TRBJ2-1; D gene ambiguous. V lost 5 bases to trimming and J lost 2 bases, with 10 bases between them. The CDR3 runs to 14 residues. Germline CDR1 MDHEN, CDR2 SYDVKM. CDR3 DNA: TGTGCCAGCAGTCCCCACCTTACCTACAATGAGCAGTTCTTC. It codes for CASSPHLTYNEQFF.

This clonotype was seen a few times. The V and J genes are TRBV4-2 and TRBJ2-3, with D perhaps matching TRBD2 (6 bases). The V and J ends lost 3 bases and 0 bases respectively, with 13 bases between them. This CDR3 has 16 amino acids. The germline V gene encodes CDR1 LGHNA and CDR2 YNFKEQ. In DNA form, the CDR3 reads TGTGCCAGCAGCCACGGGACTTTAAGCAGCACAGATACGCAGTATTTT. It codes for CASSHGTLSSTDTQYF.

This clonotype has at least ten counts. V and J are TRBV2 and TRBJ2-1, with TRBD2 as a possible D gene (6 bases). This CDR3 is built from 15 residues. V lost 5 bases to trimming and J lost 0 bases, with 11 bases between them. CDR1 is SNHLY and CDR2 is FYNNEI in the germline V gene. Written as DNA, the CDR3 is TGTGCCAGCAGTACTAGCTCGGGCTCCTACAATGAGCAGTTCTTC. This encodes CASSTSSGSYNEQFF.

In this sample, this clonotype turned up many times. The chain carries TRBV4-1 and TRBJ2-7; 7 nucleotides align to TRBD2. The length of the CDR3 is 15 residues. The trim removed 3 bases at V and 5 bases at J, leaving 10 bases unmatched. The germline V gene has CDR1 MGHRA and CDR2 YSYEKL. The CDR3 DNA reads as TGCGCCAGCAGCCACCGCCTGGCGGGAGTCCACGAGCAGTACTTC. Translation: CASSHRLAGVHEQYF.

CDR3 amino acids: CSARLPGVIYNEQFF. Written as DNA, the CDR3 is TGCAGTGCTAGATTACCGGGAGTCATCTACAATGAGCAGTTCTTC. The rearrangement uses TRBV20-1 and TRBJ2-1, with D possibly matching TRBD2 (6 bases). The CDR3 has 15 residues. Germline V gene sequence: CDR1 DFQATT, CDR2 SNEGSKA (reference sequence). V lost 2 bases, J lost 3 bases, and 14 bases lay in between.

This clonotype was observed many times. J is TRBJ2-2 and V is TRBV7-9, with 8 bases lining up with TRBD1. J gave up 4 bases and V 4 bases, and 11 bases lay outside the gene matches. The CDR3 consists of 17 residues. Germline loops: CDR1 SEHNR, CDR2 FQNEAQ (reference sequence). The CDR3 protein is CASSSRQDREGTGELFF. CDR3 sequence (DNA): TGTGCCAGCAGCTCCAGACAGGACAGGGAAGGCACCGGGGAGCTGTTTTTT.

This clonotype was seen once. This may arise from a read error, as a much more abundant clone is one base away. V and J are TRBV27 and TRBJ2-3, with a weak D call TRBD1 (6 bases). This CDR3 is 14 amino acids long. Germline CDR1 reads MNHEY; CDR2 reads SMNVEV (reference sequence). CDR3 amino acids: CASSFLGQPDTQCF. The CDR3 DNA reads TGTGCCAGCAGTTTCCTAGGACAGCCAGATACGCAGTGTTTT.

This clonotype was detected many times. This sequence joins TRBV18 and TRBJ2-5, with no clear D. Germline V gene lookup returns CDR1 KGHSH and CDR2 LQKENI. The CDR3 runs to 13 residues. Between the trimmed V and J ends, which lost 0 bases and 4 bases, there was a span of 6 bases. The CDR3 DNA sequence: TGTGCCAGCTCACCACCCGGCGCAGAGACCCAGTACTTC. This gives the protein CASSPPGAETQYF.

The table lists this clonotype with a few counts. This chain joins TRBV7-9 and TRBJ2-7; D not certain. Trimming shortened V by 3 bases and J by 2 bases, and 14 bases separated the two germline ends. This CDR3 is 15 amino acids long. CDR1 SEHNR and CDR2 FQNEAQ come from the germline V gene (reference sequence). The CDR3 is CASSLGKSYTYEQYF. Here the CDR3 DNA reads TGTGCCAGCAGCTTGGGCAAGAGTTACACCTACGAGCAGTACTTC.